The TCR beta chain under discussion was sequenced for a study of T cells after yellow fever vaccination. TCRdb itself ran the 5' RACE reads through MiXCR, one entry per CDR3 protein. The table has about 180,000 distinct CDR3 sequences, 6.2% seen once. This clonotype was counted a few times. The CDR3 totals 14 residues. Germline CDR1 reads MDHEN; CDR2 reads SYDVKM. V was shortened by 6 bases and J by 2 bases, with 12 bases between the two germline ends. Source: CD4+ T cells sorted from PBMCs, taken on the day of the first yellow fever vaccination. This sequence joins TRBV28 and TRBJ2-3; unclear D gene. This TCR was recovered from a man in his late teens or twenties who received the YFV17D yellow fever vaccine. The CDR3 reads CASSLTPYTDTQYF. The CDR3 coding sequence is TGTGCCAGCAGCCTAACCCCATACACAGATACGCAGTATTTT.